This T cell receptor (beta chain) was identified during a study of beta chain features in type 1 diabetes (dated by TCRdb to between 2018 and 2020). With regard to the full study: Mean age, gender distribution, total cell number and subset yield did not differ between patients and healthy donors. Regulatory and stem cell-like memory subsets were obtained from only 8 patients and about 8 healthy donors, while naive and central memory subsets were obtained from all 30 or so donors. The study compared the TCRB repertoires of sorted circulating CD4+ T cell subsets in recently diagnosed type 1 diabetes patients with those in matched healthy donors. Across all samples, almost 110 million sorted cells were examined, and cell number per subset correlated strongly with RNA yield. Paper-wide results and their limitations: PCR might favor shorter templates, but patient and control samples were amplified and corrected together, so any skew would affect both groups equally. The naive, central memory and regulatory TCRB repertoires appeared to resemble one another more closely among patients than among healthy donors. HLA sub-analyses involved small numbers of individuals, so any influence of HLA type on TCRB rearrangement remained unresolved. Because cDNA was sequenced instead of genomic DNA, activated cells with high expression could be over-represented, although the groups did not differ in activation or CD3 levels. In all four CD4+ subsets, TCRB CDR3 length was moderately but significantly shorter in type 1 diabetes patients. At VDJ recombination sites, type 1 diabetes patients had fewer insertions and more deleted nucleotides, which implies abnormalities in thymic rearrangement.

The sample holds a few counts of this clone. Which antigen it targets is not known. Base quality data are lacking; no much larger clone is found one base away. Each donor gave one peripheral blood draw, averaging about 100 mL, which was collected into heparinised tubes. A BD FACSAria II was used to sort naive, central memory, regulatory and stem cell-like memory CD4+ T cells with a panel that included CD45RO, CCR7, CD25, CD127, CD95 and CD27. Purity was above 98% for every sorted population. PBMCs were isolated right away by Lymphoprep density gradient centrifugation and were stained directly, without culture. Samples were stained and sorted in pairs, with one healthy donor and one patient per experiment, so that batch effects were minimized. At the junction V is shortened by 5 bases and J by 6 bases, with 11 bases in between. From the germline V gene (reference sequence), CDR1 is DFQATT and CDR2 is SNEGSKA. Reading from cysteine to phenylalanine, the CDR3 counts 11 amino acids. Only CDR3 DNA remains: 33 bases, in frame from the first base.

The entire isolated RNA was reverse transcribed using the High Capacity cDNA Reverse Transcription Kit, and thus expressed TCRB transcripts were sequenced. Deep immunoSEQ sequencing was performed on naive, central memory and regulatory T cell samples, with an average of around 3.4 million total reads per sample. Sorted cells were lysed in RLT buffer and RNA was extracted with DNase-treated RNeasy Micro or Mini kits, depending on cell number. To prevent cross-contamination, every cell subset was processed on its own, while patient and healthy donor samples were processed together. The immunoSEQ multiplex PCR was used to amplify TCRB sequences from cDNA, generating 87-bp fragments that spanned the CDR3 region. Sequencing of the amplicons was performed on the Illumina HiSeq platform. Under the source paper's analysis protocol: PCR bias was corrected computationally using synthetic template baselines, and reads within Hamming distance 2 were collapsed, with unmergeable singletons discarded. Reads were aligned to IMGT to assign V, D and J genes, CDR3 length, and insertions or deletions at six rearrangement sites. Within each subset, clonotype counts were normalized to the number of sorted cells before true diversity and Gini coefficients were calculated with the tcR R package. Repertoire sharing was quantified using the overlap coefficient calculated on TCRB nucleotide sequences. Out-of-frame TCRB sequences from naive cells were analyzed to stand in for the pre-selection repertoire. TCRdb carries this immuneACCESS record with in-frame sequences only. Its versions omit some clonotypes, under half of them owing to an unresolved V gene in the studies checked, with the rest unexplained. The D gene and trimming were derived from the DNA, and the V and J assignments and clone size from that table. The sample table contains 200,000 to 300,000 clones; only one count was recorded for just over 20% of them. Clones ranked in the top ten supply about 0.028% of the sample.

This TCR derives from a middle-aged woman with type 1 diabetes. Sequenced input: naive CD4+ T cells from blood. Taken with the paper, the label for cell subset or site translates to: true naive CD4+ T cells. Here the chain combines TRBV20-1 and TRBJ2-7, with no D gene named confidently. The CDR3 reads CSAPLGSEQYF. The nucleotide sequence is TGCAGTGCTCCCCTTGGCTCCGAGCAGTACTTC.